The 24 T cell receptor beta chains reported below all come from one sample, sequenced in a study of cytomegalovirus exposure and HLA in healthy donors. Both 60 Vbeta primers and 13 Jbeta primers went into the PCR. Data came from immunoSEQ multiplex PCR; TCRdb stores just in-frame clones and leaves some out. The profile shows roughly 95,000 clones, 82% of them singletons. Specimen: PBMCs. The receptor set was obtained from a man younger than 45 in good health and CMV-seropositive.

The chain is built from TRBV25-1 and TRBJ1-1; perhaps TRBD1 as D (6 bases). The germline CDR1 and CDR2 sequences are MGHDK and SYGVNS. Trimming cost V 5 bases and J 4 bases, with 11 bases left between them. This CDR3 has 13 amino acids. The CDR3 sequence is CASSTYRATEAFF. Written as DNA, the CDR3 is TGTGCCAGCAGTACCTACAGGGCCACTGAAGCTTTCTTT.

A single count supports this clone. The rearrangement links TRBV5-6 to TRBJ2-3; 8 nucleotides line up with TRBD2. From germline, CDR1 is SGHDT and CDR2 YYEEEE. V was clipped by 3 bases and J by 2 bases; unmatched bases: 8. The CDR3 length is 16 residues. CDR3 bases: TGTGCCAGCAGCTCCTACCAGCGGGAGATCACAGATACGCAGTATTTT. Translation: CASSSYQREITDTQYF.

In regard to this clone: The junction shows a germline mismatch at one end, possibly a read error. This chain connects TRBV7-9 to TRBJ2-1; 7 bases fit TRBD1. The CDR3 runs 12 residues. The V gene's germline CDR1 is SEHNR and CDR2 FQNEAQ (reference sequence). CDR3: CSSSPGGNEQFF. CDR3 sequence (DNA): TGTTCCAGCAGCCCAGGGGGAAATGAGCAGTTCTTC.

The CDR3 loop is CATSRERSGNTGELFF. The CDR3 nucleotides read TGTGCCACCAGCAGAGAGAGGAGCGGGAACACCGGGGAGCTGTTTTTT. The chain has TRBV15 and TRBJ2-2, with D possibly matching TRBD2 (5 bases). CDR1 LNHNV and CDR2 YYDKDF come from the germline V gene (reference sequence). Trimming cost V 0 bases and J 1 base, with 9 bases left between them. The CDR3 length is 16 residues.

The genes are TRBV30 and TRBJ2-3; D perhaps matches TRBD2 (6 bases). Deletions cut 4 bases from V and 6 bases from J, with 23 bases between. CDR1 and CDR2 (germline): GTSNPN, SVGIG (reference sequence). The CDR3 has 16 amino acids. CDR3: CAWTGGGGTGWDTQYF. CDR3 DNA sequence: TGTGCCTGGACCGGAGGTGGGGGGACTGGCTGGGATACGCAGTATTTT.

The J gene is TRBJ2-2, the V gene TRBV7-2, with a possible D match to TRBD1 (5 bases). Trimming took off 5 bases at V and 0 bases at J, with 10 bases between the two ends. Germline V gene data show CDR1 as SGHTA and CDR2 as FQGNSA. The CDR3 length is 15 residues. This CDR3 is CASSQGQPNTGELFF. The CDR3, as DNA: TGTGCCAGCAGCCAGGGCCAGCCGAACACCGGGGAGCTGTTTTTT.

The chain combines TRBV7-9 with TRBJ2-7; D unclear. V lost 6 bases and J 5 bases, leaving 11 bases between the germline ends. This CDR3 is built from 12 residues. The germline V gene has CDR1 SEHNR and CDR2 FQNEAQ (reference sequence). In nucleotides, the CDR3 is TGTGCCAGCAGTCTTAGTAACCACGAGCAGTACTTC. Its protein is CASSLSNHEQYF.

The rearrangement uses TRBV28 and TRBJ2-7; 13 bases fit TRBD2. The CDR3 length is 17 residues. V was clipped by 2 bases and J by 3 bases; unmatched bases: 7. In germline, CDR1 is MDHEN, CDR2 SYDVKM. The CDR3 region is CASSLRTSGRLRYEQYF. CDR3 nucleotide sequence: TGTGCCAGCAGTTTAAGGACTAGCGGGAGACTCCGCTACGAGCAGTACTTC. Supplemented by reference TRBV28 and TRBJ2-7, the full variable domain reads DVKVTQSSRYLVKRTGEKVFLECVQDMDHENMFWYRQDPGLGLRLIYFSYDVKMKEKGDIPEGYSVSREKKERFSLILESASTNQTSMYLCASSLRTSGRLRYEQYFGPGTRLTVT.

The rearrangement links TRBV18 to TRBJ1-3; unclear D gene. This CDR3 comprises 16 residues. Per the germline V gene, CDR1 is KGHSH and CDR2 is LQKENI. The V end lost 3 bases, the J end lost 0 bases, and 12 bases lay between the germline ends. DNA for the CDR3: TGTGCCAGCTCACCCGCCCTACTTAACTCTGGAAACACCATATATTTT. Translated: CASSPALLNSGNTIYF.

The rearrangement uses TRBV5-1 and TRBJ2-2, with 7 bases lining up with TRBD1. This CDR3 has 14 residues. In germline, CDR1 is SGHRS, CDR2 YFSETQ. Trimming at V came to 1 base and at J to 3 bases, leaving 0 bases not matched to a gene. CDR3 in amino acids: CASSLTGDTGELFF. CDR3 DNA sequence: TGCGCCAGCAGCTTGACAGGGGACACCGGGGAGCTGTTTTTT.

This chain uses TRBV19 with TRBJ2-7; D perhaps matches TRBD1 (5 bases). V was cut by 4 bases and J by 3 bases, with 13 bases left in between. This CDR3 has 14 amino acids. Germline lookup yields CDR1 LNHDA and CDR2 SQIVND (reference sequence). CDR3 DNA: TGTGCCAGTAGTAATCAGGGCGGCCGCTACGAGCAGTACTTC. Protein product: CASSNQGGRYEQYF.

The V and J genes are TRBV7-2 and TRBJ1-1; D remains ambiguous. The V and J ends lost 1 base and 0 bases respectively, with 18 bases between them. Germline V gene data show CDR1 as SGHTA and CDR2 as FQGNSA. This CDR3 has 18 amino acids. The CDR3 DNA is TGTGCCAGCAGCTTAGGTACGCGGCGGGCGCAGTTGAACACTGAAGCTTTCTTT. The encoded protein is CASSLGTRRAQLNTEAFF.

The genes are TRBV5-1 and TRBJ1-1; 9 nucleotides match TRBD1. The CDR3 is 15 amino acids. Germline values: CDR1 SGHRS, CDR2 YFSETQ. V gave up 6 bases and J gave up 1 base; unmatched junction bases: 7. CDR3 DNA sequence: TGCGCCAGCAAGCAACAGGGGGCGGAGAACACTGAAGCTTTCTTT. Residues: CASKQQGAENTEAFF.

This clone was picked up a small number of times. The chain is built from TRBV4-3 and TRBJ2-1; TRBD1 matches 8 bases. Per germline, CDR1 LGHNA and CDR2 YSLEER. The CDR3 totals 16 residues. Unmatched junction bases numbered 6, after V lost 3 bases and J lost 2 bases. This CDR3 is CASSQRTGPPYNEQFF. DNA of the CDR3: TGCGCCAGCAGCCAGAGGACAGGGCCGCCCTACAATGAGCAGTTCTTC.

The chain has TRBV6-1 and TRBJ2-1, with 9 bases lining up with TRBD2. Germline trimming cut 8 bases from V and 7 bases from J; bases unmatched to any gene: 12. This CDR3 has 15 amino acids. Looked up from germline, CDR1 is MNHNS and CDR2 is SASEGT. In nucleotides, the CDR3 is TGTGCCAGCGGGACCCTAGCGGGATTCAGGAATGAGCAGTTCTTC. This codes for CASGTLAGFRNEQFF.

This clone has only one observation. The rearrangement links TRBV2 to TRBJ2-3, with 8 bases identical to TRBD2. Germline V CDR1 and CDR2: SNHLY, FYNNEI. J was trimmed by 8 bases and V by 3 bases; bases with no gene match: 4. The CDR3 loop spans 13 amino acids. CDR3 in DNA: TGTGCCAGCAGTGAGAACGGGAGGGCTACGCAGTATTTT. Protein sequence: CASSENGRATQYF.

The V call is TRBV28, the J call TRBJ1-2; D uncertain. With 6 bases removed from V and 0 bases from J, the gap between germline ends came to 8 bases. Germline V CDR1 and CDR2: MDHEN, SYDVKM. The CDR3 consists of 13 residues. CDR3 nucleotides: TGTGCCAGCAGGGTACAAGCTAACTATGGCTACACCTTC. Protein: CASRVQANYGYTF.

The gene calls are TRBV2 and TRBJ1-1; D may be TRBD1 (6 bases). The CDR3 contains 16 residues. Germline values: CDR1 SNHLY, CDR2 FYNNEI. The V and J ends lost 7 bases and 0 bases respectively, with 18 bases between them. CDR3 nucleotides: TGTGCCAGCATCTTGGGGGCGTCAGGGATGAACACTGAAGCTTTCTTT. This gives the protein CASILGASGMNTEAFF.

V is TRBV5-4 and J is TRBJ2-3, with D unresolved. The CDR3 has 14 amino acids. Trimming shortened V by 3 bases and J by 4 bases, and 12 bases separated the two germline ends. Germline V gene lookup returns CDR1 SGHNT and CDR2 YYREEE (reference sequence). DNA of the CDR3: TGTGCCAGCAGCTCCGTGAGTTGGTCAGATACGCAGTATTTT. It yields the protein CASSSVSWSDTQYF.

This chain links TRBV14 with TRBJ2-3; TRBD1 is a possible D gene (5 bases). The CDR3 has 14 amino acids. Germline V gene sequence: CDR1 SGHDN, CDR2 FVKESK. The ends were cut back, 1 base at V and 8 bases at J, with 13 bases in the middle. CDR3 amino acids: CASSQAQGPTTQYF. The DNA of the CDR3 is TGTGCCAGCAGCCAAGCGCAGGGTCCCACTACGCAGTATTTT.

The chain links TRBV6-4 to TRBJ2-2; 8 bases are shared with TRBD2. This CDR3 has 17 residues. V gave up 3 bases and J gave up 4 bases; unmatched junction bases: 10. In germline, CDR1 is MRHNA, CDR2 SNTAGT. CDR3 in DNA: TGTGCCAGCAGTGAGACCCCGGGAGGGCCGGGCACCGGGGAGCTGTTTTTT. Protein: CASSETPGGPGTGELFF.

The CDR3 DNA is TGTGCCAGCAGCCACCGGGACAGGGCCACCGGGGAGCTGTTTTTT. Translating it yields CASSHRDRATGELFF. J is TRBJ2-2 and V is TRBV7-9, with 9 bases that match TRBD1. CDR3 size: 15 residues. The germline CDR1 and CDR2 sequences are SEHNR and FQNEAQ (reference sequence). J gave up 4 bases and V 5 bases, and 5 bases lay outside the gene matches. The entire variable domain, with the rest obtained from reference TRBV7-9 and TRBJ2-2, is as follows: DTGVSQNPRHKITKRGQNVTFRCDPISEHNRLYWYRQTLGQGPEFLTYFQNEAQLEKSRLLSDRFSAERPKGSFSTLEIQRTEQGDSAMYLCASSHRDRATGELFFGEGSRLTVL.

The sample holds one count of this clone. The gene calls are TRBV7-9 and TRBJ2-7; possible D gene TRBD2, 6 bases. The germline V gene encodes CDR1 SEHNR and CDR2 FQNEAQ (reference sequence). Trimming took off 7 bases at V and 1 base at J, with 11 bases between the two ends. The CDR3 covers 13 residues. CDR3 coding DNA: TGTGCCAGCACCCCGGAGGGTTCCTACGAGCAGTACTTC. Translation gives CASTPEGSYEQYF.

The chain employs TRBV30 and TRBJ2-1, with a tentative D call TRBD1 (5 bases). Germline V gene lookup returns CDR1 GTSNPN and CDR2 SVGIG (reference sequence). The V gene lost 5 bases and the J gene lost 4 bases, with 21 bases spanning the gap. The CDR3 spans 16 residues. Here the CDR3 DNA reads TGTGCCTGGGCTCCCCCCGAGGCTAGGGGATACAATGAGCAGTTCTTC. Amino acid sequence: CAWAPPEARGYNEQFF.